The 14 T cell receptor beta chains given below trace back to one sample, sequenced in a study of Graves' ophthalmopathy and Graves' hyperthyroidism (dated by TCRdb to 2017 to 2018). Sequencing used an Illumina HiSeq 2000. TCR beta CDR3 regions were amplified from RNA transcripts for repertoire sequencing. The first round of RT-PCR was done with HTBI primers and the Qiagen OneStep RT-PCR kit, and was followed by a second round of multiplex PCR, then size selection and purification. TCRdb trimmed public reads at Q25 via fastp, called clones via MiXCR and kept in-frame beta chains. Rows with one shared CDR3 protein collapse into an entry with the most common genes and DNA. Across this sample there are 35,000 to 50,000 distinct CDR3 sequences, with 50% seen only once. The leading ten clones occupy roughly 24% of the sample. Material for sequencing was peripheral blood. The receptors were sampled from an adult woman with stable Graves' hyperthyroidism.

This clonotype appeared once. A junction boundary mismatches the germline segment, possibly from a read error. The rearrangement links TRBV2 to TRBJ1-1; D not certain. This CDR3 spans 13 amino acids. From germline, CDR1 is SNHLY and CDR2 FYNNEI. For the CDR3, the DNA is TGCGCCACCTCCTCCCAGGTGAATACTGAAGCTCTCTTT. Amino acid sequence: CATSSQVNTEALF.

Comments on this clonotype: This CDR3 is missing its conserved last phenylalanine or tryptophan, likely due to a read error. This sequence joins TRBV7-9 and TRBJ2-7, with no clear D. CDR3 length: 11 residues. V was cut by 5 bases and J by 9 bases, with 11 bases left in between. Germline V lookup: CDR1 SEHNR, CDR2 FQNEAQ (reference sequence). CDR3 DNA sequence: TGTGCCAGCAGCATGGGAACGGTGCAGTACCTC. It is translated as CASSMGTVQYL.

In its sample, this clonotype was seen many times. The chain joins TRBV10-3 to TRBJ2-7; 10 nucleotides line up with TRBD1. Per the germline V gene, CDR1 is ENHRY and CDR2 is SYGVKD. With 8 bases clipped from V and 5 bases from J, the junction kept 6 bases outside the gene matches. The CDR3 sequence is 13 residues long. The chain's CDR3 is CAIEDRGDHEQYF. In DNA form, the CDR3 reads TGTGCCATCGAGGACAGGGGGGACCACGAGCAGTACTTC.

This clonotype was recorded many times. The chain has TRBV20-1 and TRBJ2-3; TRBD2 agrees at 13 bases. V trimming: 6 bases; J trimming: 2 bases; junction bases outside the gene matches: 5. This CDR3 is 15 amino acids long. Germline loops: CDR1 DFQATT, CDR2 SNEGSKA (reference sequence). CDR3 DNA sequence: TGCAGTGCCCTGGGACTAGCGGGACCCACAGATACGCAGTATTTT. This gives the protein CSALGLAGPTDTQYF.

This clonotype was counted at least ten times. V and J are TRBV6-5 and TRBJ1-2; TRBD1 matches at 8 bases. Germline V gene sequence: CDR1 MNHEY, CDR2 SVGAGI. The V segment lost 4 bases and the J segment 5 bases; nucleotides outside the gene matches: 6. The CDR3 is 14 amino acids. CDR3 loop: CASSSSTGEYGYTF. CDR3 coding DNA: TGTGCCAGCAGTTCCTCGACAGGGGAGTATGGCTACACCTTC.

The chain combines TRBV6-6 with TRBJ2-7; 7 bases map to TRBD2. CDR1 and CDR2 from the germline V gene are MNHNY and SVGAGI (reference sequence). The CDR3 runs to 15 residues. The junction had 5 bases not matched to a gene; V was cut back by 0 bases and J by 3 bases. CDR3 DNA sequence: TGTGCCAGCAGTTACTCGATTACGGGAGGCTACGAGCAGTACTTC. Translating gives CASSYSITGGYEQYF.

The chain employs TRBV29-1 and TRBJ1-2; 9 bases agree with TRBD1. Germline V lookup: CDR1 SQVTM, CDR2 ANQGSEA. This CDR3 contains 11 residues. With 3 bases clipped from V and 8 bases from J, the junction kept 1 base outside the gene matches. The CDR3 is CSVEGTGGYTF. The CDR3, as DNA: TGCAGCGTTGAGGGGACAGGGGGCTACACCTTC.

This clonotype has a count of ten or more. V gene TRBV15 combines with J gene TRBJ1-5; 8 nucleotides match TRBD1. The CDR3 length is 17 residues. Germline values: CDR1 LNHNV, CDR2 YYDKDF (reference sequence). The V gene end was trimmed by 5 bases and the J gene end by 9 bases; junction bases not matched to a gene: 18. The CDR3 region is CATSPFRTGSADRPQHF. The CDR3 DNA sequence: TGTGCCACCAGCCCGTTCAGGACAGGGTCCGCCGATCGGCCCCAGCATTTT. Using reference TRBV15 and TRBJ1-5 for the parts outside the CDR3, the full variable domain is DAMVIQNPRYQVTQFGKPVTLSCSQTLNHNVMYWYQQKSSQAPKLLFHYYDKDFNNEADTPDNFQSRRPNTSFCFLDIRSPGLGDTAMYLCATSPFRTGSADRPQHFGDGTRLSIL.

The table lists this clonotype with many counts. The chain has TRBV30 and TRBJ2-5; D perhaps matches TRBD2 (6 bases). The V and J ends lost 3 bases and 5 bases respectively, with 13 bases between them. Looked up from germline, CDR1 is GTSNPN and CDR2 is SVGIG (reference sequence). CDR3 size: 13 residues. CDR3 coding DNA: TGTGCCTGGAGCGGGACTCCCCCGGAGACCCAGTACTTC. It yields the protein CAWSGTPPETQYF.

This clonotype was recorded at least ten times. DNA for the CDR3: TGTGCCAGTATGGAGGGGGCGGGAGAGACCCAGTACTTC. It specifies CASMEGAGETQYF. This chain links TRBV19 with TRBJ2-5; TRBD1 might be the D (7 bases). Germline CDR1 is LNHDA and CDR2 is SQIVND (reference sequence). CDR3 length: 13 residues. V gave up 7 bases and J gave up 4 bases, with 13 bases separating them.

Worth noting for this clonotype: This is likely a read error, given that the CDR3 carries no conserved phenylalanine or tryptophan at its end. It is unclear where the CDR3 begins or ends on the DNA, so no DNA is shown, and the CDR3 is as TCRdb lists it. J is TRBJ2-5 and V is TRBV5-1; the table's D gene call, TRBD2, was not cross checked with the DNA. The CDR3 region is 15 residues in length, termini included. The germline V gene has CDR1 SGHRS and CDR2 YFSETQ. CDR3 in amino acids: CASSFNTGDGYTFGS.

CDR3 DNA sequence: TGCAGTGCTTGCCGGGACGGGGACCAAGAGACCCAGTACTTC. It codes for CSACRDGDQETQYF. The gene calls are TRBV20-1 and TRBJ2-5; D possibly uses TRBD1 or TRBD2 (5 bases each). Between the trimmed V and J ends, which lost 5 bases and 0 bases, there was a span of 13 bases. Germline lookup yields CDR1 DFQATT and CDR2 SNEGSKA (reference sequence). The CDR3 contains 14 residues.

In this sample, this clonotype turned up a few times. The CDR3 DNA reads TGTGCCAGCAGTTTTCAGTCCCCACCCCTCCACTTT. Its translation is CASSFQSPPLHF. This chain links TRBV12-3 or TRBV12-4 with TRBJ1-6, with unresolved D. The CDR3 contains 12 residues. V was clipped by 3 bases and J by 11 bases, with 8 bases between them.

The V gene is TRBV5-1, the J gene TRBJ2-7; a weak D match, TRBD2 (6 bases). Germline V CDR1 and CDR2: SGHRS, YFSETQ. V was clipped by 3 bases and J by 6 bases, with 19 bases between them. This CDR3 contains 15 residues. CDR3 sequence: CASSSWGDGTSEQYF. The DNA of the CDR3 is TGCGCCAGCAGCTCGTGGGGGGACGGGACCTCCGAGCAGTACTTC. The full variable domain, in which reference TRBV5-1 and TRBJ2-7 provide the parts outside the CDR3, is KAGVTQTPRYLIKTRGQQVTLSCSPISGHRSVSWYQQTPGQGLQFLFEYFSETQRNKGNFPGRFSGRQFSNSRSEMNVSTLELGDSALYLCASSSWGDGTSEQYFGPGTRLTVT.